This T cell receptor beta chain was retrieved from a study of OX40 agonist ivuxolimab in advanced cancers. Study context: Subjects had a mean age of about 61 years, with a range of about 23 to 85; 82.7% were male. Prior anti-PD-1, anti-PD-L1 or anti-CTLA-4 therapy did not bar entry, and 40% to 45% had some.

The protocol was immunoSEQ multiplex PCR, while the TCRdb copy is restricted to in-frame clones and leaves out a portion. The sample lists tens of thousands of clones; 80% to 85% were seen once. The length of the CDR3 is 17 residues. The V segment lost 0 bases and the J segment 4 bases; nucleotides outside the gene matches: 13. The germline V gene has CDR1 SGHRS and CDR2 YFSETQ. The receptor comes from an adult with an advanced solid tumor such as melanoma, head and neck, liver or kidney cancer. Sequencing was performed on CD4+ or CD8+ T cells sorted from blood, taken in a trial of the OX40 agonist ivuxolimab. This sequence joins TRBV5-1 and TRBJ2-7; 7 bases line up with TRBD2. The CDR3 loop reads CASSLGPGGGSSYEQYF. The CDR3, as DNA: TGCGCCAGCAGCTTGGGTCCGGGCGGCGGGAGTTCTTACGAGCAGTACTTC.